The sequence of this TCR beta chain was determined in a study of metastatic and nonmetastatic thyroid tumors. Study-wide context: Comparative analysis of repertoires was undertaken across blood and tumor or nodule tissue obtained from malignant and benign thyroid patients. Study outcomes and limitations: Within blood and tumor, benign nodules reportedly had significantly lower TCR beta diversity than malignant thyroid tumors did.

Thyroid surgery was preceded by no treatment in any patient. This clone was seen many times. The antigen remains undetermined. Authors' methods: Between-group CDR3 differences, defined by clinicopathological status, yielded a distant-metastasis classifier for papillary thyroid cancer. Using MiXCR, TCRdb re-called clones from the PCR reads. For this entry, the V and J calls and clone size follow TCRdb and not the study's own pipeline. The table includes just over 70,000 clones, roughly 18% detected once. V lost 3 bases and J 6 bases, leaving 13 bases between the germline ends. Looked up from germline, CDR1 is MNHNS and CDR2 is SASEGT. The CDR3 is 14 amino acids.

The sample taken for sequencing was blood. The chain uses TRBV6-1 and TRBJ2-3; D perhaps matches TRBD2 (5 bases). The source of this sequence is a female donor with papillary thyroid cancer or a benign thyroid nodule (not recorded which). Some clones in this sample may be carry-over from other donors' samples. The CDR3 here is CASSDVSGSDTQYF. The CDR3 DNA reads as TGTGCCAGCAGTGATGTATCGGGGTCGGATACGCAGTATTTT.